These 21 T cell receptor beta chains originate from one sample sequenced in a study of cytomegalovirus exposure and HLA in healthy donors. Sequenced by immunoSEQ multiplex PCR; TCRdb stores in-frame clones only, minus some. Of more than 95,000 clones in the sample, roughly nine tenths were seen once. Sequencing input: PBMCs. These receptors all come from a woman aged 18-29 years in good health and CMV-seronegative.

The chain uses TRBV30 and TRBJ1-4; tentative D call: TRBD1 (5 bases). The CDR3 runs 15 residues. V was clipped by 2 bases and J by 7 bases, with 17 bases between them. Germline-derived CDR1 and CDR2 are GTSNPN and SVGIG (reference sequence). The CDR3: CAWSTYSQGFEKLFF. CDR3 nucleotide sequence: TGTGCCTGGAGTACATACTCCCAGGGATTTGAAAAACTGTTTTTT.

The J gene is TRBJ1-2, the V gene TRBV28, with 8 positions matching TRBD1. CDR1 is MDHEN and CDR2 is SYDVKM in the germline V gene. The V and J ends lost 3 bases and 4 bases, in that order; junction bases with no gene match: 4. This CDR3 region has 14 residues. The DNA of the CDR3 is TGTGCCAGCAGTTTTCAGGACAGGGTCTATGGCTACACCTTC. It specifies CASSFQDRVYGYTF.

The V gene is TRBV6-4, the J gene TRBJ1-1; perhaps TRBD1 as D (5 bases). The CDR3 length is 15 residues. V shed 5 bases and J shed 0 bases, with 13 bases lying between them. From germline, CDR1 is MRHNA and CDR2 SNTAGT. The CDR3 DNA sequence: TGTGCCAGCAGTCCCCGGGGGTCAATGAACACTGAAGCTTTCTTT. Amino acid sequence: CASSPRGSMNTEAFF.

The gene calls are TRBV7-9 and TRBJ2-1; TRBD1 matches at 8 bases. V was pared by 6 bases and J by 10 bases, with 5 bases of the junction left unmatched. Germline V gives CDR1 SEHNR, CDR2 FQNEAQ (reference sequence). The CDR3 is 12 amino acids. Written as DNA, the CDR3 is TGTGCCAGCAGTTATGGACAGGGCGAGCAGTTCTTC. Its protein is CASSYGQGEQFF.

This chain connects TRBV5-1 to TRBJ2-1, with D possibly TRBD1 on 5 matching bases. CDR3 length: 14 residues. The germline V gene has CDR1 SGHRS and CDR2 YFSETQ. Trimming took off 1 base at V and 7 bases at J, with 12 bases between the two ends. The CDR3 loop reads CASSLSQGVNEQFF. The CDR3 DNA reads as TGCGCCAGCAGCTTGAGCCAGGGCGTGAATGAGCAGTTCTTC.

The chain employs TRBV9 and TRBJ1-1, with 8 bases lining up with TRBD1. Germline lookup yields CDR1 SGDLS and CDR2 YYNGEE. The length of the CDR3 is 14 residues. Unmatched junction bases numbered 7, after V lost 4 bases and J lost 5 bases. CDR3: CASSRQTGGTEAFF. DNA of the CDR3: TGTGCCAGCAGCAGACAAACAGGGGGTACTGAAGCTTTCTTT.

In its sample, this clone was seen once. This chain uses TRBV5-4 with TRBJ1-6, with 7 positions matching TRBD1. The CDR3 has 14 amino acids. Trimming took 2 bases from V and 6 from J; bases not matched to a gene: 2. Per the germline V gene, CDR1 is SGHNT and CDR2 is YYREEE (reference sequence). CDR3 sequence reads: CASSFGQVNSPLHF. The CDR3 bases are TGTGCCAGCAGCTTCGGACAGGTTAATTCACCCCTCCACTTT.

The chain is built from TRBV29-1 and TRBJ2-7; the match to TRBD1 covers 9 bases. The CDR3 consists of 13 residues. Germline CDR1 is SQVTM and CDR2 is ANQGSEA. The V and J ends lost 6 bases and 0 bases, in that order; junction bases with no gene match: 3. As DNA, the CDR3 is TGCAGCGTGACAGGGGGGGGCTCCTACGAGCAGTACTTC. Encoded protein: CSVTGGGSYEQYF.

The chain has TRBV29-1 and TRBJ2-5; TRBD1 is a possible D gene (6 bases). The germline V gene has CDR1 SQVTM and CDR2 ANQGSEA. The CDR3 runs to 13 residues. The V and J ends lost 6 bases and 5 bases respectively, with 16 bases between them. CDR3 in amino acids: CSVDMGHRETQYF. The CDR3 bases are TGCAGCGTCGACATGGGACACCGTGAGACCCAGTACTTC.

V and J are TRBV21-1 and TRBJ2-7; TRBD2 is the table's D call, not checked against the DNA. TRBV21-1 is a documented pseudogene. This CDR3 has 16 amino acids. CDR3 sequence (DNA): TGTGCCAGCAGCCACCGCGAACAACTAAGGCGAAACGAGCAGTACTTC. It codes for CASSHREQLRRNEQYF.

V gene TRBV30 combines with J gene TRBJ2-1, with D maybe TRBD2 (6 bases). Trimming shortened V by 5 bases and J by 8 bases, and 19 bases separated the two germline ends. The CDR3 sequence is 14 residues long. Per germline, CDR1 GTSNPN and CDR2 SVGIG (reference sequence). This CDR3 reads CAWGESRGWDEQFF. CDR3 DNA: TGTGCCTGGGGGGAATCGCGGGGCTGGGATGAGCAGTTCTTC.

This sequence joins TRBV7-6 and TRBJ1-1; TRBD1 might be the D (6 bases). Trimming took off 4 bases at V and 5 bases at J, with 14 bases between the two ends. Looked up from germline, CDR1 is SGHVS and CDR2 is FNYEAQ. This CDR3 comprises 14 residues. Here the CDR3 reads CASSSDPTGTEAFF. The CDR3 DNA is TGTGCCAGCAGCTCCGACCCCACAGGGACTGAAGCTTTCTTT.

This sequence joins TRBV7-2 and TRBJ1-1, with D possibly matching TRBD1 (5 bases). Trimming took 5 bases from V and 1 from J, leaving 14 bases between them. Germline CDR1 SGHTA, CDR2 FQGNSA. This CDR3 is built from 15 residues. CDR3 loop: CASSPQGRSNTEAFF. The CDR3 coding sequence is TGTGCCAGCAGCCCCCAGGGCAGGTCGAACACTGAAGCTTTCTTT. Drawing the rest from reference TRBV7-2 and TRBJ1-1, the complete variable domain is GAGVSQSPSNKVTEKGKDVELRCDPISGHTALYWYRQSLGQGLEFLIYFQGNSAPDKSGLPSDRFSAERTGGSVSTLTIQRTQQEDSAVYLCASSPQGRSNTEAFFGQGTRLTVV.

This chain uses TRBV2 with TRBJ1-1; 7 bases map to TRBD1. J was trimmed by 6 bases and V by 8 bases; bases with no gene match: 6. The germline CDR1 and CDR2 sequences are SNHLY and FYNNEI. The CDR3 has 12 amino acids. DNA for the CDR3: TGTGCCAGCCAAGGAGGGGGCCCTGAAGCTTTCTTT. It codes for CASQGGGPEAFF.

The rearrangement links TRBV7-8 to TRBJ1-1; 7 bases agree with TRBD1. Trimming removed 5 bases from V and 3 bases from J; junction bases left unmatched: 6. In germline, CDR1 is SGHVS, CDR2 FQNEAQ. This CDR3 region has 14 residues. The CDR3 DNA reads TGTGCCAGCAGCAGGGGGCAGGGGTACACTGAAGCTTTCTTT. It encodes CASSRGQGYTEAFF.

The CDR3 loop is CATSSPYEQFF. DNA for the CDR3: TGTGCCACCAGCAGCCCCTATGAGCAGTTCTTC. This chain joins TRBV15 and TRBJ2-1, with D unresolved. Germline V CDR1 and CDR2: LNHNV, YYDKDF (reference sequence). V lost 3 bases and J 8 bases, leaving 5 bases between the germline ends. This CDR3 contains 11 residues.

This sequence joins TRBV6-1 and TRBJ2-2; D is unclear. Germline CDR1 and CDR2: MNHNS and SASEGT. V was shortened by 3 bases and J by 4 bases, with 6 bases between the two germline ends. The CDR3 totals 13 residues. CDR3 DNA sequence: TGTGCCAGCAGTGAGGGCATCACCGGGGAGCTGTTTTTT. The encoded protein is CASSEGITGELFF.

The V gene is TRBV5-1, the J gene TRBJ2-1; D possibly corresponds to TRBD1 (6 bases). Trimming stripped 3 bases from V and 0 bases from J, with 10 bases between. The germline gives CDR1 SGHRS, CDR2 YFSETQ. The CDR3 is 15 residues long. CDR3 bases: TGCGCCAGCAGCTCAACAGGGAACTCCTACAATGAGCAGTTCTTC. It is translated as CASSSTGNSYNEQFF.

The gene calls are TRBV14 and TRBJ2-7, with 11 positions matching TRBD2. V gave up 4 bases and J gave up 3 bases; unmatched junction bases: 2. This CDR3 has 14 residues. Germline V lookup: CDR1 SGHDN, CDR2 FVKESK. The CDR3, as DNA: TGTGCCAGCAGCCGAACTAGCGGGAGCTACGAGCAGTACTTC. This encodes CASSRTSGSYEQYF.

The chain is built from TRBV4-1 and TRBJ1-5; tentative D call: TRBD1 (5 bases). This CDR3 is built from 20 residues. Germline CDR1 and CDR2: MGHRA and YSYEKL. V was cut by 0 bases and J by 0 bases, with 21 bases left in between. The CDR3 region is CASSQDRGFEGLYSNQPQHF. Here the CDR3 DNA reads TGCGCCAGCAGCCAAGACCGGGGGTTCGAGGGCCTTTATAGCAATCAGCCCCAGCATTTT.

The J gene is TRBJ2-7, the V gene TRBV28; a possible D gene is TRBD2 (5 bases). CDR1 MDHEN and CDR2 SYDVKM come from the germline V gene. CDR3 length equals 11 residues. CDR3 region: CRTAGDYEQYF. The CDR3 coding sequence is TGTCGAACGGCCGGGGACTACGAGCAGTACTTC.